This T cell receptor beta chain was sequenced in a study of cytomegalovirus exposure and HLA in healthy donors. Study as a whole: An analysis done earlier identified roughly 120 million unique TCR beta sequences from 200 million or so T cells.

Amplification used 60 Vbeta primers and 13 Jbeta primers. Using immunoSEQ multiplex PCR, the repertoire was profiled, and TCRdb retains in-frame clones only, with some absent. This table has about 250,000 clones, around 84% appearing once. A remark on this clone: The antigen remains undetermined.

Germline CDR1 is SNHLY and CDR2 is FYNNEI. This CDR3 is built from 12 residues. Trimming took off 6 bases at V and 0 bases at J, with 6 bases between the two ends. Study-wide results and limits: Presence/absence analyses took donor sequencing depth as roughly uniform. Listed as cytomegalovirus-associated were 164 TCR beta chains. Several V segments, TRBV6-2 and TRBV6-3 among them, could not be told apart and were dropped.

The sequence was obtained from a girl aged 2 to 9 in good health and CMV-seronegative. Specimen: PBMCs. The gene calls are TRBV2 and TRBJ2-7, with TRBD1 as a possible D gene (5 bases). DNA of the CDR3: TGTGCCAGCAGGGGGCGCTCCTACGAGCAGTACTTC. This encodes CASRGRSYEQYF.